This T cell receptor beta chain was retrieved from a study of T-cell reconstitution after alpha-beta-depleted transplantation in children. The junction had 6 bases not matched to a gene; V was cut back by 3 bases and J by 0 bases. Germline CDR1 reads LNHNV; CDR2 reads YYDKDF (reference sequence). The CDR3 has 16 residues. Unique molecular identifiers were incorporated during preparation of the TCRbeta library. TCRdb ran MiXCR on the PCR reads and lists one entry per CDR3 protein. The table has some 530,000 distinct CDR3 sequences, roughly an eighth seen once. This sequence was found in a human donor who donated a stem cell graft to a child with combined immunodeficiency. This specimen was PBMCs from the stem cell graft donor, taken from the stem cell graft. The V gene is TRBV15, the J gene TRBJ2-7; TRBD1 matches 9 bases. In nucleotides, the CDR3 is TGTGCCACCAGCAGGGGCGGACAGGGGAGCTCCTACGAGCAGTACTTC. Protein sequence: CATSRGGQGSSYEQYF.